This T cell receptor (beta chain) came from a study of multiple sclerosis patients with progressive multifocal leukoencephalopathy. Specified time point: time of PML onset. After roughly 15 to 56 months on natalizumab, the natalizumab-treated patients developed PML. Prior interferon beta treatment was universal, and the PML patients were all female. At PML onset, T3 blood samples were taken. Germline V lookup: CDR1 GTSNPN, CDR2 SVGIG (reference sequence). Deletions cut 0 bases from V and 1 base from J, with 4 bases between. The CDR3 has 12 amino acids. This clone occurred once. Its antigen is currently unknown. Produced via immunoSEQ multiplex PCR; TCRdb's table is partial and in-frame only. In the table there are 30,000 or so clones, 75% to 90% of which are singletons. Study-wide points: Preferential TRBV-TRBJ pairings or common gene usage were not detected at PML.

The genes are TRBV30 and TRBJ2-7; D not resolved. The sequence came from a woman in her twenties or thirties with progressive multifocal leukoencephalopathy. The specimen comprised PBMCs, sampled from a patient treated with natalizumab. CDR3 region: CAWSVLSYEQYF. DNA for the CDR3: TGTGCCTGGAGTGTACTTTCCTACGAGCAGTACTTC.